Below are 22 T cell receptor beta chains sequenced from a single sample in a study of blood T cell repertoires in COVID-19. The repertoire was sequenced with immunoSEQ multiplex PCR; TCRdb's copy has only in-frame clones and lacks some. The top ten clones hold 4.1% of a sample with tens of thousands of clones, roughly 86% of them seen once. What was sequenced was peripheral blood. Every receptor here comes from a man aged 45-65 years with acute or convalescent COVID-19.

The V gene is TRBV7-8, the J gene TRBJ1-1, with D perhaps TRBD1 (5 bases). This CDR3 contains 14 residues. V lost 5 bases and J 0 bases, leaving 10 bases between the germline ends. The germline gives CDR1 SGHVS, CDR2 FQNEAQ. The CDR3 region is CASSLGLMNTEAFF. Written as DNA, the CDR3 is TGTGCCAGCAGCCTGGGACTGATGAACACTGAAGCTTTCTTT.

The CDR3 DNA follows: TGCGCCAGCAGCTTGGAGGCTAGCAGACAAGAGACCCAGTACTTC. Protein: CASSLEASRQETQYF. This sequence joins TRBV5-1 and TRBJ2-5; D possibly corresponds to TRBD2 (5 bases). CDR1 SGHRS and CDR2 YFSETQ come from the germline V gene. CDR3 length: 15 amino acids. Trimming stripped 0 bases from V and 2 bases from J, with 11 bases between.

This chain uses TRBV7-8 with TRBJ1-3; D unclear. This CDR3 region has 16 residues. V lost 3 bases, J lost 0 bases, and 12 bases lay in between. CDR1 and CDR2 (germline): SGHVS, FQNEAQ. The DNA of the CDR3 is TGTGCCAGCAGCTTCGCTGCGGCTATCTCTGGAAACACCATATATTTT. It encodes CASSFAAAISGNTIYF.

The chain combines TRBV7-9 with TRBJ1-1, with a possible D match to TRBD1 (6 bases). Germline loops: CDR1 SEHNR, CDR2 FQNEAQ (reference sequence). V lost 3 bases and J 3 bases, leaving 14 bases between the germline ends. The CDR3 is 15 residues long. As DNA, the CDR3 is TGTGCCAGCAGCTTGGGACAAGAGGATCACACTGAAGCTTTCTTT. This gives the protein CASSLGQEDHTEAFF.

This chain joins TRBV5-1 and TRBJ1-1; D call uncertain. The CDR3 extends over 14 amino acids. With 0 bases removed from V and 2 bases from J, the gap between germline ends came to 8 bases. CDR1 is SGHRS, CDR2 YFSETQ, per germline. This chain's CDR3 is CASSLAMANTEAFF. Here the CDR3 DNA reads TGCGCCAGCAGCTTGGCCATGGCAAACACTGAAGCTTTCTTT.

The chain employs TRBV6-5 and TRBJ2-7; 8 nucleotides align to TRBD2. The ends lost 1 base at V and 2 bases at J; junction bases unmatched: 7. This CDR3 spans 16 amino acids. Per the germline V gene, CDR1 is MNHEY and CDR2 is SVGAGI. The chain's CDR3 is CASSYYGGRLTYEQYF. The CDR3 DNA reads as TGTGCCAGCAGTTACTACGGCGGGAGGCTAACCTACGAGCAGTACTTC.

This clone appeared once. The V and J genes are TRBV14 and TRBJ2-7, with D tentatively TRBD1 (6 bases). V was trimmed by 5 bases and J by 5 bases, leaving 19 bases between them. The CDR3 has 15 amino acids. The germline gives CDR1 SGHDN, CDR2 FVKESK. CDR3 DNA sequence: TGTGCCAGCAGCAAGAAGAGGGGGTTGTTCCACGAGCAGTACTTC. Translation gives CASSKKRGLFHEQYF.

The genes are TRBV6-5 and TRBJ1-5; unclear D gene. Trimming shortened V by 5 bases and J by 6 bases, and 17 bases separated the two germline ends. This CDR3 spans 15 amino acids. Germline loops: CDR1 MNHEY, CDR2 SVGAGI. The CDR3 spells CASSPILGGSQPQHF. Written as DNA, the CDR3 is TGTGCCAGCAGTCCAATACTGGGAGGGTCTCAGCCCCAGCATTTT.

This clone was seen a single time. The genes are TRBV5-1 and TRBJ1-1; D is possibly TRBD1 (5 bases). V was shortened by 2 bases and J by 4 bases, with 9 bases between the two germline ends. The CDR3 contains 13 residues. Per germline, CDR1 SGHRS and CDR2 YFSETQ. The CDR3: CASSFEGATEAFF. The CDR3 bases are TGCGCCAGCAGCTTTGAAGGGGCCACTGAAGCTTTCTTT.

V usage is TRBV4-2 and J usage is TRBJ2-5; 7 bases are shared with TRBD1. CDR1 LGHNA and CDR2 YNFKEQ come from the germline V gene. V was pared by 4 bases and J by 1 base, with 9 bases of the junction left unmatched. The CDR3 is 16 amino acids. The CDR3 protein is CASSRQTGIPQETQYF. In nucleotides, the CDR3 is TGTGCCAGCAGCCGCCAGACAGGGATCCCCCAAGAGACCCAGTACTTC.

V gene TRBV7-9 combines with J gene TRBJ1-4; D may be TRBD1 (6 bases). The CDR3 has 15 amino acids. CDR1 SEHNR and CDR2 FQNEAQ come from the germline V gene (reference sequence). The V end lost 1 base, the J end lost 3 bases, and 9 bases lay between the germline ends. Written as DNA, the CDR3 is TGTGCCAGCAGCTTAGTTGCAGGGGCTAATGAAAAACTGTTTTTT. Translating gives CASSLVAGANEKLFF.

The rearrangement links TRBV29-1 to TRBJ1-1, with 11 bases that match TRBD1. The CDR3 loop spans 12 amino acids. The junction had 7 bases not matched to a gene; V was cut back by 7 bases and J by 9 bases. CDR1 SQVTM and CDR2 ANQGSEA come from the germline V gene. The CDR3 sequence is CSAKDRGLKAFF. The CDR3 bases are TGCAGCGCCAAGGACAGGGGGCTAAAAGCTTTCTTT.

The V gene is TRBV6-5, the J gene TRBJ2-7; TRBD1 aligns across 9 bases. Germline V gene data show CDR1 as MNHEY and CDR2 as SVGAGI. This CDR3 spans 14 amino acids. Germline trimming cut 6 bases from V and 2 bases from J; bases unmatched to any gene: 5. As DNA, the CDR3 is TGTGCCAGCAGATCGGGACAGGGTCCCTACGAGCAGTACTTC. As protein: CASRSGQGPYEQYF.

The chain links TRBV30 to TRBJ2-7; D might be TRBD1 (6 bases). The V gene lost 1 base and the J gene lost 6 bases, with 7 bases spanning the gap. CDR1 and CDR2 (germline): GTSNPN, SVGIG (reference sequence). CDR3 size: 11 residues. The CDR3 reads CAWSGQAEQYF. CDR3 sequence (DNA): TGTGCCTGGAGTGGACAGGCCGAGCAGTACTTC. Full variable domain (rest looked up from reference TRBV30 and TRBJ2-7): SQTIHQWPATLVQPVGSPLSLECTVEGTSNPNLYWYRQAAGRGLQLLFYSVGIGQISSEVPQNLSASRPQDRQFILSSKKLLLSDSGFYLCAWSGQAEQYFGPGTRLTVT.

The chain uses TRBV11-1 and TRBJ2-4, with D hard to call. The V gene's germline CDR1 is SGHAT and CDR2 FQDESV (reference sequence). This CDR3 is built from 14 residues. Trimming cost V 5 bases and J 0 bases, with 8 bases left between them. This chain's CDR3 is CASSPVLAKNIQYF. Written as DNA, the CDR3 is TGTGCCAGCAGCCCCGTCTTAGCCAAAAACATTCAGTACTTC. Full variable domain (remainder filled in from reference TRBV11-1 and TRBJ2-4): EAEVAQSPRYKITEKSQAVAFWCDPISGHATLYWYRQILGQGPELLVQFQDESVVDDSQLPKDRFSAERLKGVDSTLKIQPAELGDSAMYLCASSPVLAKNIQYFGAGTRLSVL.

The chain carries TRBV7-9 and TRBJ1-4; 9 bases match TRBD1. CDR3 length equals 19 residues. V shed 1 base, J shed 7 bases, and the junction held 16 bases outside the gene matches. Per germline, CDR1 SEHNR and CDR2 FQNEAQ (reference sequence). The chain's CDR3 is CASSLEAWFQGQGGEKLFF. CDR3 nucleotide sequence: TGTGCCAGCAGCTTAGAAGCGTGGTTCCAGGGACAGGGTGGTGAAAAACTGTTTTTT. The whole variable domain, remainder taken from reference TRBV7-9 and TRBJ1-4, is DTGVSQNPRHKITKRGQNVTFRCDPISEHNRLYWYRQTLGQGPEFLTYFQNEAQLEKSRLLSDRFSAERPKGSFSTLEIQRTEQGDSAMYLCASSLEAWFQGQGGEKLFFGSGTQLSVL.

V is TRBV27 and J is TRBJ2-1; D gene uncertain. The V gene lost 3 bases and the J gene lost 4 bases, with 7 bases spanning the gap. The length of the CDR3 is 13 residues. The germline CDR1 and CDR2 sequences are MNHEY and SMNVEV (reference sequence). CDR3 DNA sequence: TGTGCCAGCAGTTTGATACAGTACAATGAGCAGTTCTTC. Translated: CASSLIQYNEQFF.

V usage is TRBV5-4 and J usage is TRBJ1-3; D remains unclear. This CDR3 has 14 amino acids. Germline V CDR1 and CDR2: SGHNT, YYREEE (reference sequence). Trimming took 0 bases from V and 4 from J, leaving 8 bases between them. DNA of the CDR3: TGTGCCAGCAGCTTGGATCTTTTCGGAAACACCATATATTTT. Translation: CASSLDLFGNTIYF.

The rearrangement links TRBV4-1 to TRBJ1-2, with a tentative D call TRBD1 (6 bases). The CDR3 runs 12 residues. The germline V gene encodes CDR1 MGHRA and CDR2 YSYEKL. Trimming cost V 2 bases and J 7 bases, with 8 bases left between them. The CDR3 DNA reads as TGCGCCAGCAGCCAACTCAGGGGTGGCTACACCTTC. It translates to CASSQLRGGYTF.

The chain couples TRBV11-3 to TRBJ2-5; 9 bases map to TRBD2. Germline CDR1 is SGHNT and CDR2 is YENEEA. The CDR3 loop spans 16 amino acids. Trimming took 1 base from V and 0 from J; bases not matched to a gene: 3. In nucleotides, the CDR3 is TGTGCCAGCAGCTTAGGGCGGACTAGCGACCAAGAGACCCAGTACTTC. Encoded protein: CASSLGRTSDQETQYF.

The chain joins TRBV28 to TRBJ1-5, with D unresolved. The V end lost 3 bases, the J end lost 7 bases, and 16 bases lay between the germline ends. Germline CDR1 is MDHEN and CDR2 is SYDVKM. This CDR3 spans 15 amino acids. The DNA of the CDR3 is TGTGCCAGCAGTTTGGGCAGGCGGGAGGGACAGCCCCAGCATTTT. Translating gives CASSLGRREGQPQHF.

The chain is built from TRBV6-5 and TRBJ2-7; 9 bases agree with TRBD1. Germline V CDR1 and CDR2: MNHEY, SVGAGI. The J segment lost 6 bases and the V segment lost 2 bases, leaving 11 bases of the junction unmatched. This CDR3 region has 16 residues. Here the CDR3 DNA reads TGTGCCAGCAGTTACGTTAAGGGACAGGGAACCTCCGAGCAGTACTTC. Encoded protein: CASSYVKGQGTSEQYF.